The 25 T cell receptor beta chains below come from one sample, sequenced in a study of T cells after yellow fever vaccination. TCRdb itself ran the 5' RACE reads through MiXCR, one entry per CDR3 protein. Of 620,000 or so distinct CDR3 sequences listed, about a sixth are singletons. Here the sequenced sample was PBMCs, taken around 5 days after the first yellow fever vaccination. These receptors were collected from a man aged 18 to 30 who received the YFV17D yellow fever vaccine.

This clonotype was seen a handful of times. The chain has TRBV2 and TRBJ1-4; D is ambiguous. There are 15 residues in the CDR3. CDR1 and CDR2 (germline): SNHLY, FYNNEI. V gave up 3 bases and J gave up 8 bases, with 16 bases separating them. CDR3 in DNA: TGTGCCAGCAGTGATGTTAGTAACCTGGCAGAAAAACTGTTTTTT. It encodes CASSDVSNLAEKLFF.

V gene TRBV9 combines with J gene TRBJ2-7; D possibly corresponds to TRBD2 (6 bases). Germline V gene sequence: CDR1 SGDLS, CDR2 YYNGEE. The ends were cut back, 4 bases at V and 5 bases at J, with 16 bases in the middle. The CDR3 runs to 14 residues. CDR3: CASSPDPGEDEQYF. Written as DNA, the CDR3 is TGTGCCAGCAGCCCCGATCCCGGGGAGGACGAGCAGTACTTC.

This clonotype was detected a few times. The rearrangement joins TRBV12-3 or TRBV12-4 to TRBJ2-3, with D maybe TRBD1 (5 bases). The CDR3 has 16 residues. Trimming removed 3 bases at V and 6 bases at J, with 19 bases between. CDR3 loop: CASSLWGPGRMDTQYF. CDR3 bases: TGTGCCAGCAGTTTGTGGGGCCCAGGAAGGATGGATACGCAGTATTTT.

The table lists this clonotype with a few counts. The rearrangement uses TRBV27 and TRBJ1-6; D may be TRBD1 (6 bases). The CDR3 runs 16 residues. V was pared by 3 bases and J by 0 bases, with 9 bases between. Germline CDR1 MNHEY, CDR2 SMNVEV (reference sequence). CDR3 nucleotide sequence: TGTGCCAGCAGTTTTAGGGGACACTCCTATAATTCACCCCTCCACTTT. It translates to CASSFRGHSYNSPLHF.

The V gene is TRBV12-3 or TRBV12-4, the J gene TRBJ1-1, with D unresolved. V was shortened by 6 bases and J by 10 bases, with 24 bases between the two germline ends. This CDR3 contains 15 residues. The CDR3 protein is CASSAPSSITPGAFF. CDR3 in DNA: TGTGCCAGCAGCGCCCCCTCATCGATCACGCCGGGAGCTTTCTTT.

The V call is TRBV27, the J call TRBJ2-7; 11 bases are shared with TRBD1. This CDR3 region has 15 residues. Trimming at V came to 8 bases and at J to 0 bases, leaving 6 bases not matched to a gene. Germline CDR1 and CDR2: MNHEY and SMNVEV (reference sequence). Here the CDR3 DNA reads TGTGCCAGCGCTCCCGGGACAGGGGGCTCCTACGAGCAGTACGTC. Translation: CASAPGTGGSYEQYV.

There are a few counts of this clonotype. V is TRBV27 and J is TRBJ1-1; unclear D gene. The CDR3 runs to 12 residues. Germline CDR1 is MNHEY and CDR2 is SMNVEV (reference sequence). Trimming cost V 5 bases and J 8 bases, with 12 bases left between them. Written as DNA, the CDR3 is TGTGCCAGCAGTGGGTCGGCAACAGAAGCTTTCTTT. Residues: CASSGSATEAFF.

This clonotype was seen a handful of times. The V call is TRBV18, the J call TRBJ2-5; possible D gene TRBD2, 6 bases. The CDR3 is 13 residues long. V was cut by 1 base and J by 5 bases, with 8 bases left in between. CDR1 is KGHSH and CDR2 is LQKENI in the germline V gene. Written as DNA, the CDR3 is TGTGCCAGCTCACCACAGGAGGGGGAGACCCAGTACTTC. Translation gives CASSPQEGETQYF.

This clonotype appeared a few times. The chain links TRBV9 to TRBJ2-1; the D gene could be TRBD1 or TRBD2 (5 bases each). The V end was cut by 3 bases, the J end by 7 bases, with 20 bases between. This CDR3 comprises 16 residues. Per the germline V gene, CDR1 is SGDLS and CDR2 is YYNGEE. CDR3 DNA: TGTGCCAGCAGCGCCTCTATCGGGGCCCCTAGGAATGAGCAGTTCTTC. Translation: CASSASIGAPRNEQFF.

This clonotype appeared many times. The chain combines TRBV20-1 with TRBJ2-7, with 9 nucleotides matching TRBD2. Germline values: CDR1 DFQATT, CDR2 SNEGSKA (reference sequence). The CDR3 runs 13 residues. V dropped 5 bases and J dropped 6; count of bases not matched to a gene: 8. The CDR3, as DNA: TGCAGTGCTGGTCGCGGGGGGGCAGGCGAGCAGTACTTC. Protein: CSAGRGGAGEQYF.

CDR3 loop: CAISESQGSPQHF. CDR3 nucleotides: TGTGCCATCAGTGAGTCGCAGGGGTCCCCCCAGCATTTT. The chain is built from TRBV10-3 and TRBJ1-5, with a tentative D call TRBD1 (6 bases). There are 13 residues in the CDR3. CDR1 is ENHRY and CDR2 is SYGVKD in the germline V gene. V gave up 0 bases and J gave up 10 bases, with 10 bases separating them.

This clonotype has at least ten counts. The rearrangement joins TRBV5-1 to TRBJ2-2; the D gene is possibly TRBD1 (6 bases). Trimming pared 1 base from V and 4 bases from J, leaving 20 bases between. The CDR3 sequence is 18 residues long. Germline V gene sequence: CDR1 SGHRS, CDR2 YFSETQ. CDR3 DNA sequence: TGCGCCAGCAGCTTGTTTTTGGACCCAAGCAGGGGCACCGGGGAGCTGTTTTTT. As protein: CASSLFLDPSRGTGELFF.

The chain recombines TRBV6-1 with TRBJ1-5; D gene uncertain. The CDR3 totals 14 residues. The V gene's germline CDR1 is MNHNS and CDR2 SASEGT. The germline V and J ends were trimmed by 8 bases and 0 bases, with 11 bases remaining between them. The CDR3 protein is CASGPSDSNQPQHF. DNA for the CDR3: TGTGCCAGCGGACCCTCGGATAGCAATCAGCCCCAGCATTTT.

The gene calls are TRBV7-2 and TRBJ2-3; the D gene is possibly TRBD2 (6 bases). From germline, CDR1 is SGHTA and CDR2 FQGNSA. There are 17 residues in the CDR3. With 3 bases removed from V and 5 bases from J, the gap between germline ends came to 21 bases. The DNA for the CDR3 is TGTGCCAGCAGCTTTAATCCCCCGGGGGTAGGTGGAGATACGCAGTATTTT. Encoded protein: CASSFNPPGVGGDTQYF.

There are a few counts of this clonotype. The chain employs TRBV28 and TRBJ2-2; 9 nucleotides line up with TRBD1. CDR3 size: 16 residues. CDR1 MDHEN and CDR2 SYDVKM come from the germline V gene. The trim removed 6 bases at V and 1 base at J, leaving 6 bases unmatched. The CDR3 sequence: CASRDPGQGNTGELFF. The CDR3 DNA reads as TGTGCCAGCAGGGATCCGGGACAGGGGAACACCGGGGAGCTGTTTTTT.

This chain links TRBV6-1 with TRBJ1-2; D gene uncertain. This CDR3 has 12 residues. Looked up from germline, CDR1 is MNHNS and CDR2 is SASEGT. Trimming took 2 bases from V and 6 from J, leaving 7 bases between them. The CDR3 spells CASSEYPHGYTF. The CDR3 nucleotides are TGTGCCAGCAGTGAATATCCGCATGGCTACACCTTC.

This clonotype was found a few times. This rearrangement joins TRBV5-4 to TRBJ2-3; D possibly corresponds to TRBD2 (5 bases). Germline V gene data show CDR1 as SGHNT and CDR2 as YYREEE (reference sequence). V was clipped by 4 bases and J by 2 bases, with 14 bases between them. This CDR3 is built from 15 residues. The CDR3 DNA reads as TGTGCCAGCAGCATGGACCGGGAACTCACAGATACGCAGTATTTT. Translation gives CASSMDRELTDTQYF.

The chain employs TRBV4-3 and TRBJ2-3; possibly TRBD1 or TRBD2 for D (5 bases each). This CDR3 is built from 14 residues. With 0 bases removed from V and 2 bases from J, the gap between germline ends came to 6 bases. Looked up from germline, CDR1 is LGHNA and CDR2 is YSLEER. The CDR3 loop is CASSQEGPTDTQYF. For the CDR3, the DNA is TGCGCCAGCAGCCAAGAGGGACCCACAGATACGCAGTATTTT.

This chain uses TRBV7-9 with TRBJ2-2; 7 bases map to TRBD2. Germline V gene lookup returns CDR1 SEHNR and CDR2 FQNEAQ (reference sequence). The CDR3 totals 14 residues. V gave up 5 bases and J gave up 6 bases; unmatched junction bases: 6. The CDR3 DNA reads as TGTGCCAGCAGCCCGACTAGCCTGGCCGGGGAGCTGTTTTTT. Amino acids: CASSPTSLAGELFF.

This clonotype was recorded a few times. V and J are TRBV4-3 and TRBJ2-7; the D gene could be TRBD1 or TRBD2 (5 bases each). The length of the CDR3 is 15 residues. V was clipped by 3 bases and J by 2 bases, with 14 bases between them. Germline lookup yields CDR1 LGHNA and CDR2 YSLEER. The CDR3 nucleotides are TGCGCCAGCAGCCAGGGACCAGGGAATGCCTACGAGCAGTACTTC. Translated, it gives CASSQGPGNAYEQYF.

This clonotype was seen a handful of times. The gene calls are TRBV4-1 and TRBJ1-5; a possible D gene is TRBD1 (6 bases). Germline V gives CDR1 MGHRA, CDR2 YSYEKL. V lost 1 base and J 1 base, leaving 17 bases between the germline ends. The CDR3 has 18 residues. The CDR3 DNA follows: TGCGCCAGCAGCCAAGGATTTCAGGGGAGGAAGAGCAATCAGCCCCAGCATTTT. Amino acids: CASSQGFQGRKSNQPQHF.

This clonotype was seen only a few times. This chain connects TRBV29-1 to TRBJ2-5, with 12 bases aligning to TRBD2. Germline V gene sequence: CDR1 SQVTM, CDR2 ANQGSEA. The CDR3 totals 14 residues. With 5 bases clipped from V and 3 bases from J, the junction kept 4 bases outside the gene matches. DNA for the CDR3: TGCAGCGTTTTCCGACTAGCGGGGGAAGAGACCCAGTACTTC. Protein sequence: CSVFRLAGEETQYF. The whole variable domain, filled in from reference TRBV29-1 and TRBJ2-5, reads SAVISQKPSRDICQRGTSLTIQCQVDSQVTMMFWYRQQPGQSLTLIATANQGSEATYESGFVIDKFPISRPNLTFSTLTVSNMSPEDSSIYLCSVFRLAGEETQYFGPGTRLLVL.

There are many counts of this clonotype. The V call is TRBV7-9, the J call TRBJ2-2; D possibly corresponds to TRBD1 (6 bases). This CDR3 has 16 amino acids. The germline V gene has CDR1 SEHNR and CDR2 FQNEAQ (reference sequence). The V gene lost 8 bases and the J gene lost 2 bases, with 18 bases spanning the gap. The CDR3 sequence: CASVNSGTTNTGELFF. In nucleotides, the CDR3 is TGTGCCAGCGTCAACTCCGGGACAACCAACACCGGGGAGCTGTTTTTT.

In its sample, this clonotype was seen once. The V and J genes are TRBV9 and TRBJ2-3; D may be TRBD2 (5 bases). The germline V and J ends were trimmed by 0 bases and 4 bases, with 9 bases remaining between them. Germline CDR1 and CDR2: SGDLS and YYNGEE. This CDR3 has 14 amino acids. CDR3 sequence reads: CASSVDSEADTQYF. The CDR3, as DNA: TGTGCCAGCAGCGTAGATAGCGAGGCAGATACGCAGTATTTT.

As regards this clonotype: This sequence may be a read error, since a much larger clone differs from it by one base. This sequence joins TRBV7-8 and TRBJ1-3; D gene unclear. The CDR3 length is 14 residues. Germline CDR1 and CDR2: SGHVS and FQNEAQ. With 3 bases removed from V and 0 bases from J, the gap between germline ends came to 6 bases. The DNA of the CDR3 is TGTGCCAGCAGCTTCGGCAACTCTGGAAACACCATATATTTT. Translating gives CASSFGNSGNTIYF. The whole variable domain, remainder taken from reference TRBV7-8 and TRBJ1-3, is GAGVSQSPRYKVAKRGQDVALRCDPISGHVSLFWYQQALGQGPEFLTYFQNEAQLDKSGLPSDRFFAERPEGSVSTLKIQRTQQEDSAVYLCASSFGNSGNTIYFGEGSWLTVV.